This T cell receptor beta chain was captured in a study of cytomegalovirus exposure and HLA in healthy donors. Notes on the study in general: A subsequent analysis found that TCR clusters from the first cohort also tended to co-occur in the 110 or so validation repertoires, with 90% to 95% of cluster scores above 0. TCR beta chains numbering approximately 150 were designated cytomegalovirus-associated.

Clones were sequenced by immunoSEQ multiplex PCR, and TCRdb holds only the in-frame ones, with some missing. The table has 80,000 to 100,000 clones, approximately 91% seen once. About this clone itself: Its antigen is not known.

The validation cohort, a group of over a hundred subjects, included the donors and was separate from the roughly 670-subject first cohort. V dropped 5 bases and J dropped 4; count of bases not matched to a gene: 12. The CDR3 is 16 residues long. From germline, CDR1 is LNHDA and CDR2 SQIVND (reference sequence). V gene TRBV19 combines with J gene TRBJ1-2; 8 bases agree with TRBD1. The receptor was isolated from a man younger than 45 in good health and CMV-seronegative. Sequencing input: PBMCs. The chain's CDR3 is CASSPFTGGFVYGYTF. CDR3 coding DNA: TGTGCCAGTAGTCCGTTCACAGGGGGTTTCGTCTATGGCTACACCTTC. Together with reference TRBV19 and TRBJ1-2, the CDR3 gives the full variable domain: DGGITQSPKYLFRKEGQNVTLSCEQNLNHDAMYWYRQDPGQGLRLIYYSQIVNDFQKGDIAEGYSVSREKKESFPLTVTSAQKNPTAFYLCASSPFTGGFVYGYTFGSGTRLTVV.